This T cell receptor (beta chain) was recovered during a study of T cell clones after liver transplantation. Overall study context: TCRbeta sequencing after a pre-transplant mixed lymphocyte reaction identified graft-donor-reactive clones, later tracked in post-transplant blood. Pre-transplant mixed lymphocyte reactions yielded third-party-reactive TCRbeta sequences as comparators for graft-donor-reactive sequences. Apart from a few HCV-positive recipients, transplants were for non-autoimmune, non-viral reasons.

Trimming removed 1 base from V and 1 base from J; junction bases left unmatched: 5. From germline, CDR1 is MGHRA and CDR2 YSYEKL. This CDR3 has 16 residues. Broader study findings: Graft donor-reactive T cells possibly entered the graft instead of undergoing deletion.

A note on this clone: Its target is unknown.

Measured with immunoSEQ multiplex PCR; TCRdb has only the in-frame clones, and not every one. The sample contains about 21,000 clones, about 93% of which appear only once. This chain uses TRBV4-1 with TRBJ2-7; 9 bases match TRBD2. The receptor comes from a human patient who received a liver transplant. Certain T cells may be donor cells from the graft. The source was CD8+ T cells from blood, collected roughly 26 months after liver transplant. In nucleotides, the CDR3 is TGCGCCAGCAGCCAAGGCAGGACTAGCGAATCCTACGAGCAGTACTTC. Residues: CASSQGRTSESYEQYF.